Below, one T cell receptor beta chain is given with its context. This record comes from a study of blood T cell repertoires in COVID-19. Study overall: Material from acute and convalescent COVID-19 was sourced from the United States, Italy and Spain.

Methods used by the authors: By means of reference gene primer amplification, nucleated cell counts were estimated. Method: immunoSEQ multiplex PCR; TCRdb's copy keeps in-frame clones and lacks some. D and trimming come from the DNA, and the V and J calls and clone size come from that table. The sample shows about 93,000 clones, about 80% of them seen only once. V was trimmed by 1 base and J by 1 base, leaving 9 bases between them. Per the germline V gene, CDR1 is SNHLY and CDR2 is FYNNEI. The CDR3 is made up of 15 amino acids. The TCR comes from a human donor in a cohort sampled during active COVID-19. The rearrangement uses TRBV2 and TRBJ2-3, with D perhaps TRBD2 (6 bases). Sequenced input: peripheral blood. The CDR3 DNA reads TGTGCCAGCAGTGAAGAGGGCGGGGGCACAGATACGCAGTATTTT. It encodes CASSEEGGGTDTQYF. Together with reference TRBV2 and TRBJ2-3, the CDR3 gives the full variable domain: EPEVTQTPSHQVTQMGQEVILRCVPISNHLYFYWYRQILGQKVEFLVSFYNNEISEKSEIFDDQFSVERPDGSNFTLKIRSTKLEDSAMYFCASSEEGGGTDTQYFGPGTRLTVL.